Each of the 22 T cell receptor beta chains below was sequenced from the same sample in a study of CD8+CD57+ T cells in acquired aplastic anemia (dated by TCRdb to the late 2010s). Patients chosen for sequencing had shown expansion of CD8+CD57+ cells by flow cytometry. TCRdb lists the instrument as Illumina HiSeq 2000. Genomic DNA was used as template for profiling of TCR beta VDJ combinations and CDR3 sequences. In-frame beta chains were kept once TCRdb had trimmed the public reads at Q25 with fastp and called clones with MiXCR. Here each entry gathers all rows of one CDR3 protein and keeps the most common genes and DNA. This sample is represented by about 240,000 distinct CDR3 sequences; 47% of them were singletons. The top ten clones comprise less than 9% of the sample. The specimen sequenced was sorted CD4+, CD8+, or CD8+CD57+ T cells (not recorded which) from PBMCs. These receptors all come from a human donor with aplastic anemia.

The V call is TRBV7-8, the J call TRBJ1-6; no clear D. CDR3 length: 17 residues. Trimming took 0 bases from V and 2 from J, leaving 11 bases between them. Germline CDR1 SGHVS, CDR2 FQNEAQ. The CDR3 protein is CASSLAVTAAYNSPLHF. For the CDR3, the DNA is TGTGCCAGCAGCTTAGCGGTTACAGCTGCCTATAATTCACCCCTCCACTTT. Combining the CDR3 with reference TRBV7-8 and TRBJ1-6 gives the whole variable domain GAGVSQSPRYKVAKRGQDVALRCDPISGHVSLFWYQQALGQGPEFLTYFQNEAQLDKSGLPSDRFFAERPEGSVSTLKIQRTQQEDSAVYLCASSLAVTAAYNSPLHFGNGTRLTVT.

This chain uses TRBV30 with TRBJ2-7; either TRBD1 or TRBD2 may supply D (5 bases each). In germline, CDR1 is GTSNPN, CDR2 SVGIG (reference sequence). The V gene lost 2 bases and the J gene lost 0 bases, with 14 bases spanning the gap. This CDR3 contains 15 residues. The DNA of the CDR3 is TGTGCCTGGAGTATACAGGCAGGACTCTCCTACGAGCAGTACTTC. Translated, it gives CAWSIQAGLSYEQYF.

This clonotype was observed a handful of times. The V call is TRBV15, the J call TRBJ2-7, with D tentatively TRBD2 (6 bases). The CDR3 is made up of 13 amino acids. Per the germline V gene, CDR1 is LNHNV and CDR2 is YYDKDF (reference sequence). V lost 0 bases and J 7 bases, leaving 10 bases between the germline ends. The CDR3 is CATSRDIAGEQYV. CDR3 nucleotides: TGTGCCACCAGCAGAGATATTGCGGGAGAGCAGTACGTC.

This clonotype has ten or more counts. The chain joins TRBV7-9 to TRBJ2-1; a weak D match, TRBD1 (6 bases). Germline-derived CDR1 and CDR2 are SEHNR and FQNEAQ (reference sequence). The CDR3 spans 11 residues. V lost 5 bases and J 10 bases, leaving 9 bases between the germline ends. The CDR3 reads CASSLGGEQFF. CDR3 nucleotide sequence: TGTGCCAGCAGCCTAGGGGGAGAGCAGTTCTTC.

Regarding this clonotype: It may be a read error: a sequence one base away is much more abundant. This CDR3 is missing its conserved last phenylalanine or tryptophan, likely due to a read error. The chain joins TRBV7-9 to TRBJ1-6, with TRBD1 as a possible D gene (5 bases). V dropped 6 bases and J dropped 7 bases, with 13 bases sitting between them. Germline CDR1 is SEHNR and CDR2 is FQNEAQ (reference sequence). This CDR3 comprises 14 residues. This CDR3 is CASSGTSGNSPLHS. The CDR3 region has the DNA TGTGCCAGCAGTGGGACTTCAGGGAATTCACCCCTCCACTCT.

The gene calls are TRBV19 and TRBJ2-7, with D unclear. The CDR3 runs 12 residues. Trimming cost V 2 bases and J 6 bases, with 8 bases left between them. The germline gives CDR1 LNHDA, CDR2 SQIVND (reference sequence). Here the CDR3 reads CASSITPSEQYF. In DNA, the CDR3 is TGTGCCAGTAGTATAACACCCTCCGAGCAGTACTTC.

This chain joins TRBV12-3 or TRBV12-4 and TRBJ2-3; a possible D gene is TRBD2 (5 bases). Trimming took off 3 bases at V and 6 bases at J, with 10 bases between the two ends. CDR3 length: 13 residues. The CDR3 region has the DNA TGTGCCAGCAGTTTTGGAGGCCCCGATACGCAGTATTTT. The encoded protein is CASSFGGPDTQYF.

This clonotype turned up a few times. J is TRBJ2-7 and V is TRBV6-2 or TRBV6-3; D possibly corresponds to TRBD2 (6 bases). This CDR3 has 15 amino acids. The germline gives CDR1 MNHEY, CDR2 SVGEGT. With 5 bases removed from V and 3 bases from J, the gap between germline ends came to 17 bases. The CDR3 reads CASSGPEVADYEQYF. CDR3 DNA: TGTGCCAGCAGTGGCCCTGAGGTAGCGGACTACGAGCAGTACTTC.

This clonotype was counted only a few times. The V and J genes are TRBV5-1 and TRBJ1-4; D possibly corresponds to TRBD1 (5 bases). The germline V gene has CDR1 SGHRS and CDR2 YFSETQ. V was shortened by 4 bases and J by 5 bases, with 21 bases between the two germline ends. The CDR3 runs 17 residues. The CDR3 DNA reads TGCGCCAGCAGCCCCCCCGTAGGGGAGGGGAAGAATGAAAAACTGTTTTTT. Residues: CASSPPVGEGKNEKLFF.

As DNA, the CDR3 is TGTGCCAGCAGCTTCGGGGCCCCGAGCTCCTACAATGAGCAGTTCTTC. It encodes CASSFGAPSSYNEQFF. The J gene is TRBJ2-1, the V gene TRBV9; either TRBD1 or TRBD2 may fit D (5 bases each). The CDR3 sequence is 16 residues long. The germline V gene encodes CDR1 SGDLS and CDR2 YYNGEE. V shed 4 bases and J shed 0 bases, with 14 bases lying between them.

CDR3 in amino acids: CSARAGTGEKLFF. CDR3 sequence (DNA): TGCAGTGCTAGGGCCGGGACAGGGGAAAAACTGTTTTTT. The rearrangement links TRBV20-1 to TRBJ1-4; 9 positions match TRBD1. Germline CDR1 reads DFQATT; CDR2 reads SNEGSKA (reference sequence). Trimming at V came to 3 bases and at J to 8 bases, leaving 4 bases not matched to a gene. The CDR3 totals 13 residues.

This clonotype was seen once. V gene TRBV19 combines with J gene TRBJ2-5; no clear D. CDR3 length: 14 residues. Germline values: CDR1 LNHDA, CDR2 SQIVND (reference sequence). V was clipped by 1 base and J by 1 base, with 7 bases between them. CDR3 amino acids: CASSIGSAQETQYF. The CDR3 DNA reads TGTGCCAGTAGTATAGGGTCAGCCCAAGAGACCCAGTACTTC.

The chain is built from TRBV12-3 or TRBV12-4 and TRBJ1-1; D is uncertain. V was shortened by 6 bases and J by 1 base, with 15 bases between the two germline ends. This CDR3 has 15 amino acids. CDR3 sequence reads: CASSQDEGPNTEAFF. CDR3 nucleotides: TGTGCCAGCAGCCAGGATGAAGGGCCGAACACTGAAGCTTTCTTT.

At least ten counts were recorded for this clonotype. The V call is TRBV6-4, the J call TRBJ1-5; the D is unclear. Germline loops: CDR1 MRHNA, CDR2 SNTAGT. Trimming removed 5 bases from V and 5 bases from J, with 10 bases in between. The CDR3 sequence is 13 residues long. The CDR3 reads CASSPGPYQPQHF. CDR3 bases: TGTGCCAGCAGTCCCGGGCCCTATCAGCCCCAGCATTTT.

The gene calls are TRBV7-6 and TRBJ2-3; D is undetermined. The CDR3 runs to 11 residues. The V gene's germline CDR1 is SGHVS and CDR2 FNYEAQ. Between the trimmed V and J ends, which lost 3 bases and 11 bases, there was a span of 9 bases. The chain's CDR3 is CASSFHNEQYF. The CDR3 nucleotides read TGTGCCAGCAGCTTCCACAATGAGCAGTATTTT.

This clonotype was seen at least ten times. Mismatch with germline at one junction end may stem from a read error. The genes are TRBV7-9 and TRBJ2-5; D possibly corresponds to TRBD2 (6 bases). The CDR3 totals 14 residues. Germline V CDR1 and CDR2: SEHNR, FQNEAQ (reference sequence). CDR3 sequence reads: CASSYMRGQETQYF. CDR3 nucleotides: TGTGCCAGCAGCTATATGCGGGGCCAAGAGACTCAGTACTTC.

The rearrangement uses TRBV3-1 and TRBJ1-4; maybe TRBD1 (5 bases). There are 18 residues in the CDR3. Germline-derived CDR1 and CDR2 are LGHDT and YNNKEL (reference sequence). Trimming removed 4 bases from V and 0 bases from J, with 18 bases in between. DNA for the CDR3: TGTGCCAGCAGCCGCCCGGGGCGTCGAGGCCCAACTAATGAAAAACTGTTTTTT. Amino acid sequence: CASSRPGRRGPTNEKLFF.

This clonotype has a count of ten or more. The chain couples TRBV7-9 to TRBJ2-2; TRBD1 agrees at 9 bases. The CDR3 is made up of 15 amino acids. Germline CDR1 SEHNR, CDR2 FQNEAQ (reference sequence). J gave up 6 bases and V 5 bases, and 7 bases lay outside the gene matches. This CDR3 reads CASSGRDRAAGELFF. The DNA for the CDR3 is TGTGCCAGCAGCGGCCGGGACAGGGCGGCCGGGGAGCTGTTTTTT.

Remarks on this clonotype: A much larger clone differs from this one at a single base, so this may be a read error. J is TRBJ2-1 and V is TRBV7-9; D ambiguous. CDR1 is SEHNR, CDR2 FQNEAQ, per germline (reference sequence). This CDR3 has 12 residues. The CDR3 reads CAGSSGSNEQFF. Written as DNA, the CDR3 is TGTGCCGGCAGCTCGGGTTCTAATGAGCAGTTCTTC.

CDR3 region: CSAKDRAGALSTEAFF. In DNA, the CDR3 is TGCAGTGCAAAAGATCGGGCAGGGGCCCTGAGCACTGAAGCTTTCTTT. J is TRBJ1-1 and V is TRBV20-1, with D tentatively TRBD1 (6 bases). CDR3 size: 16 residues. V lost 6 bases to trimming and J lost 4 bases, with 24 bases between them. CDR1 is DFQATT, CDR2 SNEGSKA, per germline (reference sequence).

Ten or more counts support this clonotype. The rearrangement uses TRBV6-4 and TRBJ1-6; 8 positions agree with TRBD1. V gave up 0 bases and J gave up 10 bases; unmatched junction bases: 2. The CDR3 has 14 amino acids. Germline CDR1 and CDR2: MRHNA and SNTAGT. CDR3 DNA sequence: TGTGCCAGCAGTGACTCTCCAGGGGGCTCACCCCTCCACTTT. Protein sequence: CASSDSPGGSPLHF.

This clonotype has just one count. A much larger clone sits a single nucleotide away, making a read error possible. The chain joins TRBV11-2 to TRBJ2-7; no clear D gene. Per the germline V gene, CDR1 is SGHAT and CDR2 is FQNNGV. The CDR3 totals 13 residues. This chain's CDR3 is CASSDHLNYERYF. The CDR3 DNA follows: TGTGCCAGCAGCGACCATCTGAATTACGAGCGGTACTTC.